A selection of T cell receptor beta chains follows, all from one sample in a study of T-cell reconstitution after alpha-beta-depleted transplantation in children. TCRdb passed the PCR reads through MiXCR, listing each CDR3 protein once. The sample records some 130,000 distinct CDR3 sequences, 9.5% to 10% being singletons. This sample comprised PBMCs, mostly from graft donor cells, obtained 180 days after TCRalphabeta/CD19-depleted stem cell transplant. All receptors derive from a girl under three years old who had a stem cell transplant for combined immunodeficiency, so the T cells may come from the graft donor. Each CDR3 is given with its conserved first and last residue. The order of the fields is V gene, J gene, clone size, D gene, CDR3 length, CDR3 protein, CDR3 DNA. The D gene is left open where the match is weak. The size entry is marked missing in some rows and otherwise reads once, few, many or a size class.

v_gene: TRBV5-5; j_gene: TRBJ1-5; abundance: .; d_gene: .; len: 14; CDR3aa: CASSLEVGNQPQHF; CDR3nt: TGTGCCAGCAGCTTGGAAGTGGGGAATCAGCCCCAGCATTTT
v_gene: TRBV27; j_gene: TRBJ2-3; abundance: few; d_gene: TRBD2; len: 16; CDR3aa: CASSPTAGVGSDTQYF; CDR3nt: TGTGCCAGCAGTCCTACAGCGGGAGTCGGTTCAGATACGCAGTATTTT
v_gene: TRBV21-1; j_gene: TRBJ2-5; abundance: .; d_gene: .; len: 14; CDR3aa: CASSPRLGGETQYF; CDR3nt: TGTGCCAGCAGCCCCCGACTAGGCGGAGAGACCCAGTACTTC
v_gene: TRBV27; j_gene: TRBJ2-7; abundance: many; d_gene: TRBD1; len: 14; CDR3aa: CASSLRGGWYEQYF; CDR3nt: TGTGCCAGCAGTTTGAGAGGGGGCTGGTACGAGCAGTACTTC
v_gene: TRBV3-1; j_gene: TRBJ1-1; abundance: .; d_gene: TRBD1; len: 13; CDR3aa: CASSLTGQGEAFF; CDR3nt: TGTGCCAGCAGCCTGACGGGACAGGGTGAAGCTTTCTTT
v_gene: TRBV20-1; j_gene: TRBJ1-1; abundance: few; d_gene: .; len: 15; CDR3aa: CSARREGRKNTEAFF; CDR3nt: TGCAGTGCTAGGCGGGAGGGACGGAAGAACACTGAAGCTTTCTTT
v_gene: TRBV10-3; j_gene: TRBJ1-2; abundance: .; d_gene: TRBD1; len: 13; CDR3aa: CAISAGGNYGYTF; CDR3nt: TGTGCCATCAGCGCAGGGGGCAACTATGGCTACACCTTC
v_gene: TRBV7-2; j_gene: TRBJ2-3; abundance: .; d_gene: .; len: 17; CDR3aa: CASSLGGGAPSTDTQYF; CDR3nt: TGTGCCAGCAGCTTAGGAGGGGGGGCACCTAGCACAGATACGCAGTATTTT
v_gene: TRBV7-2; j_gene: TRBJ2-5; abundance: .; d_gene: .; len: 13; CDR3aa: CASSFRAEGTQYF; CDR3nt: TGTGCCAGCAGCTTTCGAGCTGAAGGGACCCAGTACTTC
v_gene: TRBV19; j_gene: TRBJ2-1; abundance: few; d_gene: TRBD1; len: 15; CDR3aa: CASSMGTGGYNEQFF; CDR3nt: TGTGCCAGTAGTATGGGGACAGGGGGATACAATGAGCAGTTCTTC
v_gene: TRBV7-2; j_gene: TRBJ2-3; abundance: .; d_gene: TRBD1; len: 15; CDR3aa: CASSEQGSGTDTQYF; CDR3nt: TGTGCCAGCAGCGAACAGGGGTCGGGGACAGATACGCAGTATTTT
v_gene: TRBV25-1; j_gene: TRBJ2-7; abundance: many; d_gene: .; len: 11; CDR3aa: CASSLRHEQYF; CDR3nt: TGTGCCAGCAGTCTACGTCACGAGCAGTACTTC
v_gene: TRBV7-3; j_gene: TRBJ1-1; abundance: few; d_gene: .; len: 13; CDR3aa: CASSLKRDGEAFF; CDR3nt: TGTGCCAGCAGCTTAAAGCGGGACGGTGAAGCTTTCTTT
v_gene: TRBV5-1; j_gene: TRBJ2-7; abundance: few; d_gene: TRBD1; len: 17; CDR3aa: CASSLLIPGTGTYEQYF; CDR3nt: TGCGCCAGCAGCCTCCTTATTCCCGGGACAGGGACCTACGAGCAGTACTTC
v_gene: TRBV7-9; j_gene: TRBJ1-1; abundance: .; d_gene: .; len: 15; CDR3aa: CASSLDLGTNTEAFF; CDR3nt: TGTGCCAGCAGCTTAGATCTGGGAACGAACACTGAAGCTTTCTTT
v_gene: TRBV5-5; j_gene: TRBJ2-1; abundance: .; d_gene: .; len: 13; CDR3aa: CAMGPAGVNEQFF; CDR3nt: TGTGCCATGGGCCCCGCCGGAGTCAATGAGCAGTTCTTC
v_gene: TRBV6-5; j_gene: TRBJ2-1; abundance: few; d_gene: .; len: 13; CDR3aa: CASSPTPGLRTFF; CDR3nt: TGTGCCAGCTCCCCGACTCCAGGACTTAGGACGTTCTTC
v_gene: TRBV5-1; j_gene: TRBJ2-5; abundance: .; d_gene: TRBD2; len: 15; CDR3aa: CASSEGLAGQETQYF; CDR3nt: TGCGCCAGCAGCGAGGGACTAGCGGGGCAAGAGACCCAGTACTTC
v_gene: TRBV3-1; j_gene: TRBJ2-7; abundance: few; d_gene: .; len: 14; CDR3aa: CASSQGGSPLGQYF; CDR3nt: TGTGCCAGCAGCCAAGGTGGTTCTCCCCTCGGGCAGTACTTC